The rows below give T cell receptor beta chains drawn from one sample of a study of B cell selection in AIRE deficiency. Clones were read by immunoSEQ multiplex PCR, and TCRdb kept only the in-frame ones, dropping some. The repertoire consists of 15,000 to 20,000 clones, with around 93% occurring once and the leading ten covering under 0.9%. Sample: CD4+CD25+ Tregs sorted from PBMCs. All receptors derive from a human donor in good health. Both conserved end residues are part of each CDR3. D genes are given only for firm matches. The size field is filled for only some rows; it gives once, few, many or a size class.

v_gene: TRBV6-6; abundance: .; d_gene: .; j_gene: TRBJ2-1; CDR3aa: CASSYSRGGSRKEQFF; CDR3nt: TGTGCCAGCAGTTACTCGAGGGGGGGAAGTCGAAAAGAGCAGTTCTTC
v_gene: TRBV7-9; abundance: .; d_gene: .; j_gene: TRBJ2-3; CDR3aa: CASSPQYF; CDR3nt: TGTGCCAGCAGCCCGCAGTATTTT
v_gene: TRBV16; abundance: few; d_gene: .; j_gene: TRBJ1-1; CDR3aa: CASSPRGGGTEAFF; CDR3nt: TGTGCCAGCAGCCCAAGAGGAGGCGGCACTGAAGCTTTCTTT
v_gene: TRBV6-1; abundance: once; d_gene: .; j_gene: TRBJ2-1; CDR3aa: CASRRNNEQFF; CDR3nt: TGTGCCAGCAGACGAAACAATGAGCAGTTCTTC
v_gene: TRBV7-8; abundance: .; d_gene: .; j_gene: TRBJ2-7; CDR3aa: CASSSRLRYEQYF; CDR3nt: TGTGCCAGCAGCTCTCGTCTAAGGTACGAGCAGTACTTC
v_gene: TRBV6-5; abundance: .; d_gene: TRBD1; j_gene: TRBJ2-7; CDR3aa: CASRTGGTYEQYF; CDR3nt: TGTGCCAGCAGGACAGGGGGCACCTACGAGCAGTACTTC
v_gene: TRBV29-1; abundance: .; d_gene: .; j_gene: TRBJ2-3; CDR3aa: CSPIQVGVRTDTQYF; CDR3nt: TGCAGCCCGATCCAGGTGGGAGTTCGGACAGATACGCAGTATTTT
v_gene: TRBV6-1; abundance: .; d_gene: TRBD1; j_gene: TRBJ1-2; CDR3aa: CASRITGVYGYTF; CDR3nt: TGTGCCAGCAGGATTACAGGGGTCTATGGCTACACCTTC
v_gene: TRBV7-9; abundance: .; d_gene: TRBD2; j_gene: TRBJ2-1; CDR3aa: CASSSREPSSYNEQFF; CDR3nt: TGTGCCAGCTCCTCGCGGGAGCCAAGCTCCTACAATGAGCAGTTCTTC
v_gene: TRBV4-2; abundance: .; d_gene: .; j_gene: TRBJ1-1; CDR3aa: CASSQVGGAEAFF; CDR3nt: TGTGCCAGCAGCCAAGTGGGAGGGGCCGAGGCTTTCTTT
v_gene: TRBV4-1; abundance: .; d_gene: .; j_gene: TRBJ2-7; CDR3aa: CASSPLGGAAYEQYF; CDR3nt: TGCGCCAGCAGCCCGCTAGGGGGAGCCGCCTACGAGCAGTACTTC
v_gene: TRBV7-9; abundance: .; d_gene: TRBD2; j_gene: TRBJ2-1; CDR3aa: CASSLARTSGNSYNEQFF; CDR3nt: TGTGCCAGCAGCTTAGCTCGCACTAGCGGGAACTCCTACAATGAGCAGTTCTTC
v_gene: TRBV5-1; abundance: once; d_gene: TRBD1; j_gene: TRBJ1-2; CDR3aa: CASSMGQGSSNYGYTF; CDR3nt: TGCGCCAGCAGCATGGGACAGGGCTCCTCTAACTATGGCTACACCTTC
v_gene: TRBV4-2; abundance: .; d_gene: .; j_gene: TRBJ2-7; CDR3aa: CASSLREGEQYF; CDR3nt: TGTGCCAGCAGCCTGCGCGAGGGCGAGCAGTACTTC
v_gene: TRBV7-8; abundance: .; d_gene: .; j_gene: TRBJ2-7; CDR3aa: CASSLALTRYEQYF; CDR3nt: TGTGCCAGCAGCTTAGCGCTGACCCGCTACGAGCAGTACTTC
v_gene: TRBV6-5; abundance: .; d_gene: TRBD2; j_gene: TRBJ2-7; CDR3aa: CASSAGLAVSYEQYF; CDR3nt: TGTGCCAGCAGTGCCGGACTAGCGGTTTCCTACGAGCAGTACTTC